Presented here are 27 T cell receptor beta chains from one specimen sequenced in a study of T cells expressing NK-cell markers. Reprocessing the 5' RACE reads, TCRdb reports a single entry for every CDR3 protein and omits DNA. The sample table includes a few hundred thousand distinct CDR3 sequences. The specimen was blood T cells: a sorted CD56 or NKG2C T cell subset, CD4+ or CD8+ T cells, or bulk PBMC T cells (not recorded which). These receptor sequences come from a man aged 18 to 30 in good health.

This chain links TRBV6-5 with TRBJ1-2; TCRdb gives TRBD1 as the D gene, but with no DNA this cannot be confirmed. The germline gives CDR1 MNHEY, CDR2 SVGAGI. There are 14 residues in the CDR3. CDR3 sequence: CASSYPGQGYGYTF.

This chain joins TRBV6-5 and TRBJ1-4; TCRdb designates TRBD1, a call that cannot be tested without DNA. The germline V gene has CDR1 MNHEY and CDR2 SVGAGI. The CDR3 is made up of 15 amino acids. The CDR3 is CASSYAKTGNEKLFF.

V usage is TRBV19 and J usage is TRBJ2-1; TCRdb proposes TRBD1, but this gene call is untestable without DNA. The CDR3 is made up of 14 amino acids. Germline CDR1 reads LNHDA; CDR2 reads SQIVND (reference sequence). CDR3 loop: CASSPGQGGSEQFF.

V and J are TRBV29-1 and TRBJ2-1; the TCRdb D gene call, TRBD2, has no DNA to confirm it. This CDR3 spans 11 amino acids. Germline V CDR1 and CDR2: SQVTM, ANQGSEA. CDR3 sequence reads: CSARLAGEQFF.

The V and J genes are TRBV12-3 or TRBV12-4 and TRBJ2-3. The CDR3 is 14 amino acids. The CDR3 loop is CASVFSSLADTQYF.

The chain recombines TRBV6-1 with TRBJ1-2; as DNA is missing, the TRBD1 call by TCRdb cannot be tested. The germline V gene encodes CDR1 MNHNS and CDR2 SASEGT. CDR3 size: 14 residues. The CDR3 protein is CASRWTGGRDGYTF.

The rearrangement links TRBV28 to TRBJ2-5; without DNA, the TCRdb call of TRBD1 cannot be checked. The CDR3 loop spans 15 amino acids. Germline lookup yields CDR1 MDHEN and CDR2 SYDVKM. CDR3 in amino acids: CASSSPMDTKETQYF.

This sequence joins TRBV7-8 and TRBJ2-7; the TCRdb call, TRBD1, lacks DNA for checking. Per the germline V gene, CDR1 is SGHVS and CDR2 is FQNEAQ. The CDR3 runs 14 residues. This chain's CDR3 is CASSPRGGTNEQYF.

The gene calls are TRBV5-1 and TRBJ2-3. The CDR3 is 13 residues long. The V gene's germline CDR1 is SGHRS and CDR2 YFSETQ. The CDR3: CASSLRTANTQYF. The full variable domain, in which reference TRBV5-1 and TRBJ2-3 provide the parts outside the CDR3, is KAGVTQTPRYLIKTRGQQVTLSCSPISGHRSVSWYQQTPGQGLQFLFEYFSETQRNKGNFPGRFSGRQFSNSRSEMNVSTLELGDSALYLCASSLRTANTQYFGPGTRLTVL.

The chain combines TRBV29-1 with TRBJ2-2; TCRdb calls TRBD1, which cannot be checked without DNA. The CDR3 totals 14 residues. Germline V gene sequence: CDR1 SQVTM, CDR2 ANQGSEA. CDR3 amino acids: CSVHGGSGTGELFF.

The chain couples TRBV20-1 to TRBJ2-5; TCRdb selects TRBD1, and the lack of DNA leaves this call unchecked. Per germline, CDR1 DFQATT and CDR2 SNEGSKA (reference sequence). The CDR3 has 14 amino acids. CDR3 amino acids: CSALDRAYQETQYF.

V gene TRBV30 combines with J gene TRBJ2-1; TCRdb lists TRBD1, though no DNA is available to test this call. This CDR3 contains 12 residues. Germline V lookup: CDR1 GTSNPN, CDR2 SVGIG (reference sequence). CDR3 residues: CALTGGYNEQFF.

CDR3 residues: CASSNPGLEQFF. The V call is TRBV19, the J call TRBJ2-1; lacking DNA, the TRBD2 call made by TCRdb goes unchecked. CDR1 LNHDA and CDR2 SQIVND come from the germline V gene (reference sequence). The CDR3 extends over 12 amino acids.

The chain uses TRBV5-1 and TRBJ2-5; checking the TCRdb D call of TRBD2 is not possible without DNA. This CDR3 has 16 residues. The germline gives CDR1 SGHRS, CDR2 YFSETQ. The CDR3 loop reads CASSWRVGGNQETQYF.

The CDR3 loop is CASLTFSGRNTGELFF. The chain is built from TRBV6-1 and TRBJ2-2; the TRBD2 assignment by TCRdb is unverifiable without DNA. The germline CDR1 and CDR2 sequences are MNHNS and SASEGT. The CDR3 is made up of 16 amino acids.

The rearrangement links TRBV6-1 to TRBJ1-1. Germline CDR1 reads MNHNS; CDR2 reads SASEGT. The CDR3 length is 13 residues. CDR3 protein: CASSEDRTAGAFF.

This chain links TRBV9 with TRBJ2-5; TCRdb's D call of TRBD2 is untestable without DNA. The CDR3 loop spans 15 amino acids. Per the germline V gene, CDR1 is SGDLS and CDR2 is YYNGEE. The CDR3 here is CASSVGTVEGETQYF.

The CDR3 sequence: CASGQGEKSPLHF. This chain links TRBV10-1 with TRBJ1-6; without DNA, the TCRdb call of TRBD1 cannot be checked. Germline V gene data show CDR1 as WNHNN and CDR2 as SYGVQD (reference sequence). CDR3 length: 13 amino acids.

V is TRBV5-1 and J is TRBJ2-1. Germline CDR1 reads SGHRS; CDR2 reads YFSETQ. The length of the CDR3 is 15 residues. This CDR3 is CASSLDGRAHNEQFF.

This chain links TRBV19 with TRBJ1-5; lacking DNA, the TRBD1 call made by TCRdb goes unchecked. The CDR3 consists of 15 residues. Per germline, CDR1 LNHDA and CDR2 SQIVND (reference sequence). CDR3 residues: CASVGWDRGNQPQHF.

The rearrangement links TRBV28 to TRBJ1-1; TCRdb reports TRBD1, a call that lacks DNA to check it against. The germline V gene encodes CDR1 MDHEN and CDR2 SYDVKM. The CDR3 is 15 amino acids. Here the CDR3 reads CASSPHSTGNQGAFF.

CDR3 in amino acids: CASSLETASYNEQFF. The genes are TRBV5-1 and TRBJ2-1; TCRdb selects TRBD1, and the lack of DNA leaves this call unchecked. The CDR3 is 15 residues long. CDR1 is SGHRS and CDR2 is YFSETQ in the germline V gene.

The chain joins TRBV27 to TRBJ2-2; TCRdb names TRBD1, which stays unverified in the absence of DNA. The V gene's germline CDR1 is MNHEY and CDR2 SMNVEV (reference sequence). The CDR3 runs 16 residues. CDR3 protein: CASSYTTGISTGELFF.

The chain combines TRBV7-2 with TRBJ1-1; the D call of TRBD1 rests on TCRdb alone, since no DNA is present to check it. The CDR3 totals 13 residues. CDR1 is SGHTA, CDR2 FQGNSA, per germline. The CDR3 protein is CASSRDSLAEAFF.

The chain carries TRBV3-1 and TRBJ2-3; TCRdb's assignment of TRBD1 cannot be checked, as there is no DNA. The CDR3 extends over 18 amino acids. Germline assignment: CDR1 LGHDT and CDR2 YNNKEL (reference sequence). CDR3 loop: CASSQVPRGGRGTDTQYF.

The chain uses TRBV3-1 and TRBJ2-5. Looked up from germline, CDR1 is LGHDT and CDR2 is YNNKEL (reference sequence). The CDR3 runs 14 residues. CDR3 sequence reads: CASRQGSEDETQYF.

The gene calls are TRBV20-1 and TRBJ2-1; checking the TCRdb D call of TRBD2 is not possible without DNA. CDR1 and CDR2 (germline): DFQATT, SNEGSKA (reference sequence). This CDR3 spans 18 amino acids. CDR3: CSARITLAGERIYNEQFF.